This is a list of T cell receptor beta chains from one sample in a study of blood T cell repertoires in COVID-19. Method: immunoSEQ multiplex PCR; TCRdb's copy keeps in-frame clones and lacks some. The table shows approximately 94,000 clones, with roughly 87% occurring only once. The sequenced sample consisted of peripheral blood. The receptors originated from a young man in a cohort sampled during active COVID-19. Each CDR3 is given with its conserved first and last residue. A D gene is named only where the DNA matches it firmly. Clone size is given for some rows only: seen once, a few or many times, or a class if the clone is expanded.

CDR3: CAAADSGGARETQYF
DNA: TGTGCCGCTGCGGATAGCGGGGGGGCCAGAGAGACCCAGTACTTC
D: TRBD2
J: TRBJ2-5
V: TRBV10-3
size: .
length: 15

CDR3: CASSDRGGGITEAFF
DNA: TGTGCCAGCAGTGACAGGGGTGGAGGCATCACTGAAGCTTTCTTT
D: TRBD1
J: TRBJ1-1
V: TRBV6-6
size: .
length: 15

CDR3: CASSLLSAGGGETQYF
DNA: TGCGCCAGCAGCTTGTTATCGGCGGGGGGTGGTGAGACCCAGTACTTC
D: TRBD2
J: TRBJ2-5
V: TRBV5-1
size: .
length: 16

CDR3: CASSPHRGGPPYNEQFF
DNA: TGTGCCAGCAGTCCCCATCGGGGGGGCCCGCCATACAATGAGCAGTTCTTC
D: TRBD2
J: TRBJ2-1
V: TRBV6-2/TRBV6-3
size: .
length: 17

CDR3: CASSQYQGQGSRYTF
DNA: TGCGCCAGCAGCCAGTATCAGGGACAGGGTAGCCGCTACACCTTC
D: TRBD1
J: TRBJ1-2
V: TRBV4-3
size: .
length: 15

CDR3: CASSYGGALTDTQYF
DNA: TGTGCCAGCAGTTACGGCGGGGCCCTTACAGATACGCAGTATTTT
D: .
J: TRBJ2-3
V: TRBV6-5
size: .
length: 15

CDR3: CASTTDYGYTF
DNA: TGTGCCAGCACAACAGATTATGGCTACACCTTC
D: .
J: TRBJ1-2
V: TRBV12-3/TRBV12-4
size: .
length: 11

CDR3: CASSPTGKGDSPLHF
DNA: TGTGCCAGCTCACCGACGGGGAAGGGGGATTCACCCCTCCACTTT
D: .
J: TRBJ1-6
V: TRBV18
size: .
length: 15

CDR3: CASSPQGAGYTF
DNA: TGTGCCAGTAGTCCACAGGGAGCGGGCTACACCTTC
D: .
J: TRBJ1-2
V: TRBV19
size: .
length: 12

CDR3: CASSFGLAGGKQETQYF
DNA: TGTGCCAGCAGCTTCGGACTAGCGGGGGGGAAACAAGAGACCCAGTACTTC
D: TRBD2
J: TRBJ2-5
V: TRBV7-2
size: .
length: 17

CDR3: CASSGIWGEETQYF
DNA: TGTGCCAGCAGCGGGATCTGGGGGGAAGAGACCCAGTACTTC
D: .
J: TRBJ2-5
V: TRBV7-9
size: .
length: 14

CDR3: CASSRVRDNSNQPQHF
DNA: TGCGCCAGCAGCCGCGTCAGGGACAATAGCAATCAGCCCCAGCATTTT
D: .
J: TRBJ1-5
V: TRBV4-1
size: .
length: 16

CDR3: CASSQEGAFGAGELFF
DNA: TGTGCCAGCAGCCAAGAAGGCGCGTTTGGAGCTGGGGAGCTGTTTTTT
D: .
J: TRBJ2-2
V: TRBV3-1/TRBV3-2
size: .
length: 16

CDR3: CASSRTSGGLTGTDTQYF
DNA: TGTGCCAGCAGCCGTACTAGCGGGGGCCTAACGGGGACAGATACGCAGTATTTT
D: TRBD2
J: TRBJ2-3
V: TRBV2
size: .
length: 18

CDR3: CASSRPPAIEQYF
DNA: TGTGCCAGCAGTCGACCCCCCGCGATCGAGCAGTACTTC
D: .
J: TRBJ2-7
V: TRBV6-6
size: once
length: 13

CDR3: CASRAGEGNSPLHF
DNA: TGTGCCAGCCGGGCGGGGGAGGGTAATTCACCCCTCCACTTT
D: .
J: TRBJ1-6
V: TRBV7-2
size: once
length: 14

CDR3: CASSPDRDNYGYTF
DNA: TGTGCCAGCAGCCCCGACAGGGACAACTATGGCTACACCTTC
D: TRBD1
J: TRBJ1-2
V: TRBV6-5
size: .
length: 14

CDR3: CASSVQGRGNQPQHF
DNA: TGTGCCAGCAGCGTACAGGGACGAGGCAATCAGCCCCAGCATTTT
D: .
J: TRBJ1-5
V: TRBV7-8
size: .
length: 15

CDR3: CASSLAGLGVGEQFF
DNA: TGTGCCAGCAGCTTAGCCGGACTAGGGGTGGGTGAGCAGTTCTTC
D: TRBD2
J: TRBJ2-1
V: TRBV7-2
size: .
length: 15

CDR3: CASSSGLIPGELFF
DNA: TGTGCCAGCAGCTCTGGACTAATTCCCGGGGAGCTGTTTTTT
D: .
J: TRBJ2-2
V: TRBV5-6
size: .
length: 14

CDR3: CASSVSGSGGAFSF
DNA: TGTGCCAGCAGCGTATCTGGGTCGGGGGGCGCTTTCTCATTT
D: .
J: TRBJ1-1
V: TRBV9
size: .
length: 14

CDR3: CASSVAGYTEAFF
DNA: TGTGCCAGCAGCGTAGCGGGATACACTGAAGCTTTCTTT
D: .
J: TRBJ1-1
V: TRBV9
size: .
length: 13

CDR3: CASSPQQGHYEQYF
DNA: TGTGCCAGCAGTCCTCAACAGGGTCACTACGAGCAGTACTTC
D: .
J: TRBJ2-7
V: TRBV28
size: .
length: 14

CDR3: CASSSNRQGNYGYTF
DNA: TGTGCCAGCAGTTCTAATAGACAGGGTAACTATGGCTACACCTTC
D: TRBD1
J: TRBJ1-2
V: TRBV27
size: .
length: 15

CDR3: CASSSSGGDGEKLFF
DNA: TGTGCCAGCAGCTCATCGGGAGGGGACGGTGAAAAACTGTTTTTT
D: .
J: TRBJ1-4
V: TRBV7-6
size: .
length: 15

CDR3: CASSRSGQGRMEAFF
DNA: TGTGCCAGCAGCCGCTCGGGACAGGGGAGGATGGAAGCTTTCTTT
D: TRBD1
J: TRBJ1-1
V: TRBV6-5
size: .
length: 15

CDR3: CASSYDRGRNEQFF
DNA: TGTGCCAGCAGTTACGACAGGGGGCGGAATGAGCAGTTCTTC
D: TRBD1
J: TRBJ2-1
V: TRBV2
size: .
length: 14

CDR3: CASSLEGSPYNEQFF
DNA: TGTGCCAGCAGCTTAGAGGGGTCACCCTACAATGAGCAGTTCTTC
D: .
J: TRBJ2-1
V: TRBV7-7
size: .
length: 15

CDR3: CASSNLQGSGANVLTF
DNA: TGTGCCAGCAGCAACCTACAGGGCTCTGGGGCCAACGTCCTGACTTTC
D: .
J: TRBJ2-6
V: TRBV11-2
size: .
length: 16

CDR3: CSVPGEAGVGEQYF
DNA: TGCAGCGTACCTGGGGAGGCAGGTGTGGGCGAGCAGTACTTC
D: .
J: TRBJ2-7
V: TRBV29-1
size: .
length: 14

CDR3: CASSPGQGNYGYTF
DNA: TGTGCCAGCAGCCCCGGACAGGGGAACTATGGCTACACCTTC
D: TRBD1
J: TRBJ1-2
V: TRBV13
size: .
length: 14

CDR3: CASSSAGGRNEQFF
DNA: TGTGCCAGCAGCTCAGCGGGGGGCCGCAATGAGCAGTTCTTC
D: TRBD2
J: TRBJ2-1
V: TRBV5-5
size: .
length: 14

CDR3: CASSYGQGTFSYEQYF
DNA: TGTGCCAGCAGCTACGGACAGGGGACTTTTTCCTACGAGCAGTACTTC
D: TRBD1
J: TRBJ2-7
V: TRBV5-4
size: .
length: 16

CDR3: CASRAVPNEKLFF
DNA: TGTGCCAGCAGGGCGGTCCCTAATGAAAAACTGTTTTTT
D: .
J: TRBJ1-4
V: TRBV5-4
size: .
length: 13

CDR3: CASSGGTGGYPNQPQHF
DNA: TGTGCCAGCAGTGGAGGGACAGGCGGATACCCCAATCAGCCCCAGCATTTT
D: TRBD1
J: TRBJ1-5
V: TRBV6-1
size: .
length: 17

CDR3: CASSLTGGRSYEQYF
DNA: TGTGCCAGCAGCTTAACAGGGGGCCGCTCCTACGAGCAGTACTTC
D: TRBD1
J: TRBJ2-7
V: TRBV6-5
size: .
length: 15

CDR3: CASSRGTSGYNEQFF
DNA: TGTGCCAGCAGCCGCGGGACTAGCGGTTACAATGAGCAGTTCTTC
D: TRBD2
J: TRBJ2-1
V: TRBV6-5
size: .
length: 15

CDR3: CASSHLGGGYTF
DNA: TGCGCCAGCAGCCACCTGGGGGGTGGCTACACCTTC
D: .
J: TRBJ1-2
V: TRBV10-1
size: .
length: 12

CDR3: CASSLGQGLPKNIQYF
DNA: TGCGCCAGCAGCTTGGGACAGGGTTTACCCAAAAACATTCAGTACTTC
D: TRBD1
J: TRBJ2-4
V: TRBV5-1
size: .
length: 16

CDR3: CASSPRGGDNYGYTF
DNA: TGTGCCAGCTCACCAAGAGGAGGGGATAACTATGGCTACACCTTC
D: .
J: TRBJ1-2
V: TRBV18
size: few
length: 15

CDR3: CASGGEVQLQHF
DNA: TGTGCCAGTGGGGGGGAGGTGCAGCTCCAGCATTTT
D: .
J: TRBJ1-5
V: TRBV19
size: .
length: 12

CDR3: CASSENGGGGSDTQYF
DNA: TGTGCCAGCAGTGAAAATGGCGGGGGAGGGTCAGATACGCAGTATTTT
D: TRBD2
J: TRBJ2-3
V: TRBV6-1
size: .
length: 16

CDR3: CASSGSGTSEETQYF
DNA: TGTGCCAGCAGCGGATCCGGGACTAGCGAAGAGACCCAGTACTTC
D: TRBD2
J: TRBJ2-5
V: TRBV9
size: .
length: 15

CDR3: CASSSERGYTDTQYF
DNA: TGTGCCAGCAGCTCGGAGCGGGGGTACACAGATACGCAGTATTTT
D: TRBD2
J: TRBJ2-3
V: TRBV9
size: .
length: 15